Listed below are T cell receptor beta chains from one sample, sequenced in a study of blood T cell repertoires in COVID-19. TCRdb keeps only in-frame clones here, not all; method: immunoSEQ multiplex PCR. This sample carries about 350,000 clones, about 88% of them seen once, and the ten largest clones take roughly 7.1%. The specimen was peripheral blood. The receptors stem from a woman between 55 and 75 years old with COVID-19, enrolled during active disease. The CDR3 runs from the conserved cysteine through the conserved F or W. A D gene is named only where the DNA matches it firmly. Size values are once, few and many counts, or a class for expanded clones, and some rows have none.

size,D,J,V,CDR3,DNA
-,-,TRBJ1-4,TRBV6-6,CASSYGGNNEKLFF,TGTGCCAGCAGTTATGGGGGGAATAATGAAAAACTGTTTTTT
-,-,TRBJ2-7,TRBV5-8,CASSLGQRSSYEQYF,TGTGCCAGCAGCTTGGGTCAGAGGAGCTCCTACGAGCAGTACTTC
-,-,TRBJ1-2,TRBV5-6,CASSLGLRGYGYTF,TGTGCCAGCAGCTTGGGGTTGCGGGGCTATGGCTACACCTTC
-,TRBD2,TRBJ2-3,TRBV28,CASTYSPSGSSTDTQYF,TGTGCCAGCACCTACAGCCCTAGCGGGAGTAGCACAGATACGCAGTATTTT
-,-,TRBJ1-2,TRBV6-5,CASRTDSGIYGYTF,TGTGCCAGCAGAACGGACAGCGGGATCTATGGCTACACCTTC
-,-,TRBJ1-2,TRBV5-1,CASSLGEDGYTF,TGCGCCAGCAGCTTGGGGGAGGATGGCTACACCTTC
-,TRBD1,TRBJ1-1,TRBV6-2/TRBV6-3,CASRPRDRVSTEAFF,TGTGCCAGCAGGCCTAGGGACAGGGTTAGCACTGAAGCTTTCTTT
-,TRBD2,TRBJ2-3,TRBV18,CASSRQGSGTRITDTQYF,TGTGCCAGCTCACGACAAGGCTCCGGGACTAGGATCACAGATACGCAGTATTTT
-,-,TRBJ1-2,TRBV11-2,CASSIEGEGGYTF,TGTGCCAGCAGCATAGAGGGAGAGGGTGGCTACACCTTC
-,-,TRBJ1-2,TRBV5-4,CASSLGQLGYGYTF,TGTGCCAGCAGCTTGGGACAGCTAGGATATGGCTACACCTTC
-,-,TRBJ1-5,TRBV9,CASSVGGISNQPQHF,TGTGCCAGCAGCGTTGGGGGGATCAGCAATCAGCCCCAGCATTTT
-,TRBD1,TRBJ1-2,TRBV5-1,CASTFGTGDYGYTF,TGCGCCAGCACCTTTGGCACAGGGGACTATGGCTACACCTTC
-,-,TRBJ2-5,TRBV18,CASSPPEGMVETQYF,TGTGCCAGCTCACCACCCGAGGGCATGGTTGAGACCCAGTACTTC
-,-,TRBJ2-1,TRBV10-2,CASSESGRGSFNEQFF,TGCGCCAGCAGTGAGTCAGGCAGGGGAAGCTTTAATGAGCAGTTCTTC
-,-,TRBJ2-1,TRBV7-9,CASSSSPHNEQFF,TGTGCCAGCAGCTCGTCCCCCCACAATGAGCAGTTCTTC
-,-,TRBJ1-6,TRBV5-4,CASSPSPGYNSPLHF,TGTGCCAGCAGCCCCTCGCCAGGGTATAATTCACCCCTCCACTTT
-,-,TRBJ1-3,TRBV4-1,CASSPDPGSGNTIYF,TGCGCCAGCAGCCCCGACCCGGGATCTGGAAACACCATATATTTT
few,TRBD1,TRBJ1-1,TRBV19,CASSGDRESSEAFF,TGTGCCAGTAGTGGCGACAGGGAGTCTTCTGAAGCTTTCTTT
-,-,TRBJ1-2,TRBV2,CASRTRTGDNYGYTF,TGTGCCAGCAGGACAAGAACAGGAGACAACTATGGCTACACCTTC
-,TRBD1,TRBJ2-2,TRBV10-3,CAIRSDRGQDTGELFF,TGTGCCATCAGGTCAGACAGGGGGCAGGACACCGGGGAGCTGTTTTTT
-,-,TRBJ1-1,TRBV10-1,CASSEGQPNTEAFF,TGCGCCAGCAGTGAGGGACAGCCGAACACTGAAGCTTTCTTT
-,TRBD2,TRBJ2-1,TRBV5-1,CASSPTSGYNEQFF,TGCGCCAGCAGCCCGACTAGCGGCTACAATGAGCAGTTCTTC
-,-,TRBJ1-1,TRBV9,CASSLGGVHTEAFF,TGTGCCAGCAGTCTCGGGGGGGTGCACACTGAAGCTTTCTTT
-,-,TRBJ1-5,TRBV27,CASSFGTGRDQPQHF,TGTGCCAGCAGTTTCGGCACGGGGAGGGATCAGCCCCAGCATTTT
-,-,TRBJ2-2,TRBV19,CASSMSRLSGGELFF,TGTGCCAGTAGTATGTCGCGTCTTTCAGGTGGGGAGCTGTTTTTT